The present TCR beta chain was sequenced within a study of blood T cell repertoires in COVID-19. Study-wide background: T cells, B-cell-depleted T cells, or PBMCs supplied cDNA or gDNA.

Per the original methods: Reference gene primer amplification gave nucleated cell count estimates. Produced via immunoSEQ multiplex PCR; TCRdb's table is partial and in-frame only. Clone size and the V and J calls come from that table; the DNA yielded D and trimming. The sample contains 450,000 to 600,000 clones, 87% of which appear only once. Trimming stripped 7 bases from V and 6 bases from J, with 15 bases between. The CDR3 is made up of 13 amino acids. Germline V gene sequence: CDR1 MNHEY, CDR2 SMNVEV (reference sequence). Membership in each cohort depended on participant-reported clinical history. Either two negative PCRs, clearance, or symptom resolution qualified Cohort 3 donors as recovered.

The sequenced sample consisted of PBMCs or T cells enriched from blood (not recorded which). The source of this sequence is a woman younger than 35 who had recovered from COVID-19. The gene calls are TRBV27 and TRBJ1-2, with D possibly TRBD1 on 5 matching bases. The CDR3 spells CASTSHGGDGYTF. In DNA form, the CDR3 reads TGTGCCAGCACGTCTCATGGAGGGGATGGCTACACCTTC.